These T cell receptor beta chains were read from a single sample in a study of cytomegalovirus exposure and HLA in healthy donors. Some clones are missing from TCRdb's copy, which holds only in-frame ones; the method was immunoSEQ multiplex PCR. The repertoire has about 120,000 clones, around three quarters of them found once; the top ten carry roughly 4.3%. Sequenced sample: PBMCs. Receptors were obtained from a young man in good health and CMV-seropositive. Both conserved end residues are part of each CDR3. The D gene is left open where the match is weak. Clone sizes are given selectively: once, few, many, or a class where the clone is expanded.

J gene	V gene	CDR3 length	clone size	D gene	CDR3 DNA	CDR3 protein
TRBJ2-2	TRBV27	16	-	-	TGTGCCAGCAGTATCCCGACAGGTTTGAAACCCGGGGAGCTGTTTTTT	CASSIPTGLKPGELFF
TRBJ1-5	TRBV6-5	13	-	-	TGTGCCAGCAGCTGGACATCCAATCAGCCCCAGCATTTT	CASSWTSNQPQHF
TRBJ1-5	TRBV19	17	-	TRBD1	TGTGCCAGTAGGCTTAACGAACCGGGACAGGTCCATCAGCCCCAGCATTTT	CASRLNEPGQVHQPQHF
TRBJ2-3	TRBV19	16	few	TRBD2	TGTGCCAGTAGTATAGTGCCGGGGGGGCGGCCAGATACGCAGTATTTT	CASSIVPGGRPDTQYF
TRBJ2-1	TRBV5-6	19	-	-	TGTGCCAGCAGCTTGGACGGGAGAAAAAAAAAGGCCACCTACAATGAGCAGTTCTTC	CASSLDGRKKKATYNEQFF
TRBJ1-5	TRBV19	12	-	-	TGTGCCACCGCGGGTTGGGGACAGCCCCAGCATTTT	CATAGWGQPQHF
TRBJ1-6	TRBV27	19	-	TRBD1	TGTGCCAGCAGTTTATTTCGCTTGGGCCGGGGACAGGGGAATTCACCCCTCCACTTT	CASSLFRLGRGQGNSPLHF
TRBJ2-7	TRBV7-2	15	once	TRBD1	TGTGCCAGCAGCTTGGACAGGTACCTCACCTACGAGCAGTACTTC	CASSLDRYLTYEQYF
TRBJ1-2	TRBV30	15	few	-	TGTGCCTGGAGTGTACAGGACAGACGCTTAGGTGGCTACACCTTC	CAWSVQDRRLGGYTF
TRBJ2-3	TRBV11-2	14	-	-	TGTGCCAGCAGTTTTAGCCGGGGGGCGGATACGCAGTATTTT	CASSFSRGADTQYF
TRBJ2-7	TRBV11-2	11	once	-	TGTGCCAGCAGTTTCACCTACGAGCAGTACTTC	CASSFTYEQYF
TRBJ2-5	TRBV9	14	once	-	TGTGCCAGCAGCGCACGACTAGATCTGGAGACCCAGTACTTC	CASSARLDLETQYF
TRBJ1-1	TRBV29-1	13	-	TRBD1	TGCAGCCTGTGGGACAGGGGAAACACTGAAGCTTTCTTT	CSLWDRGNTEAFF
TRBJ2-1	TRBV6-4	15	-	TRBD2	TGTGCCAGCAGTAACGGGAGGGCCAGTGGGGGTGAGCAGTTCTTC	CASSNGRASGGEQFF
TRBJ2-2	TRBV2	14	-	TRBD2	TGTGCCAGCAGCGAGCGGGGTTACACCGGGGAGCTGTTTTTT	CASSERGYTGELFF
TRBJ2-5	TRBV29-1	15	-	TRBD2	TGCAGCATCCCCGGGACTAGCGGGATGTCAGAGACCCAGTACTTC	CSIPGTSGMSETQYF
TRBJ2-7	TRBV18	14	-	-	TGTGCCAGCTCACCGGGTGGAGGAAACTACGAGCAGTACTTC	CASSPGGGNYEQYF
TRBJ2-3	TRBV4-2	11	-	-	TGTGCCAGCAGCCAAGACAGGACGCAGTATTTT	CASSQDRTQYF
TRBJ2-7	TRBV2	14	-	-	TGTGCCAGCAGTACGACAGAGACGACCTACGAGCAGTACTTC	CASSTTETTYEQYF
TRBJ1-1	TRBV2	16	-	TRBD1	TGTGCCAGCAGTGAAGCTTGGGGACAGGGTCGAACTGAAGCTTTCTTT	CASSEAWGQGRTEAFF
TRBJ2-2	TRBV7-3	13	-	-	TGTGCCAGCAGCTCGGACTCAACCGGGGAGCTGTTTTTT	CASSSDSTGELFF
TRBJ2-7	TRBV7-8	15	few	-	TGTGCCAGCAGCTTAGCACCCGCTCGGGAGTACGAGCAGTACTTC	CASSLAPAREYEQYF
TRBJ2-7	TRBV6-6	14	-	TRBD2	TGTGCCAGCAGTACGGGACTAGCTTTCTACGAGCAGTACTTC	CASSTGLAFYEQYF
TRBJ2-6	TRBV30	14	-	-	TGTGCCTGGAGTCGTTCTTCTGGGGCCAACGTCCTGACTTTC	CAWSRSSGANVLTF
TRBJ1-1	TRBV29-1	13	-	-	TGCAGCGTTTTTGATAGGGGAAGAACTGAAGCTTTCTTT	CSVFDRGRTEAFF
TRBJ1-2	TRBV5-6	13	-	-	TGTGCCAGCAGCTTCGGACAGATCTATGGCTACACCTTC	CASSFGQIYGYTF
TRBJ2-3	TRBV6-1	14	-	TRBD2	TGTGCCAGCAACGGGGGAGGGAGCACAGATACGCAGTATTTT	CASNGGGSTDTQYF
TRBJ2-2	TRBV7-2	14	-	-	TGTGCCAGCAGCTCCAGGGTTTACACCGGGGAGCTGTTTTTT	CASSSRVYTGELFF
TRBJ1-2	TRBV11-3	14	-	-	TGTGCCAGCAGCTTAGGGGCAGTGTCAAATGGCTACACCTTC	CASSLGAVSNGYTF
TRBJ1-6	TRBV4-1	19	-	-	TGCGCCAGCAGCCACTCCCCCCTGAGGCGAGTGAAATCGGATTCACCCCTCCACTTT	CASSHSPLRRVKSDSPLHF
TRBJ1-2	TRBV7-6	14	-	TRBD1	TGTGCCAGCAGCCCCCGGGACAGGGGTGGTGGCTACACCTTC	CASSPRDRGGGYTF
TRBJ2-6	TRBV7-3	14	few	-	TGTGCCAGCAGCTCAAACTCTGGGGCCAACGTCCTGACTTTC	CASSSNSGANVLTF
TRBJ2-7	TRBV21-1	15	-	-	TGTGCCAGCAGCGCCCCGGGACAGACGTCCTACGAGCAGTACTTC	CASSAPGQTSYEQYF
TRBJ2-1	TRBV6-6	15	-	-	TGTGCCAGCAGTCCCACAGGGAGCTCCTACAATGAGCAGTTCTTC	CASSPTGSSYNEQFF
TRBJ1-2	TRBV5-6	13	-	-	TGTGCCAGCAGCCTGTCAGGGGTTCATGGCTACACCTTC	CASSLSGVHGYTF
TRBJ1-1	TRBV7-6	14	-	TRBD1	TGTGCCAGCAGCTCAGGGACAGGGACCACTGAAGCTTTCTTT	CASSSGTGTTEAFF
TRBJ1-4	TRBV7-9	15	-	TRBD1	TGTGCCAGCAGCTCCTACAGGGGCGCTAATGAAAAACTGTTTTTT	CASSSYRGANEKLFF
TRBJ2-7	TRBV10-1	14	-	TRBD1	TGCGCCAGCAGTCGGGACAGGGGGCAATCGGGGCAGTACTTC	CASSRDRGQSGQYF
TRBJ2-1	TRBV27	19	-	TRBD2	TGTGCCAGCAGTTTTAGTACTCGGGGGGGACGGAGCTCCTACAATGAGCAGTTCTTC	CASSFSTRGGRSSYNEQFF
TRBJ1-3	TRBV12-2	15	-	-	TGTGCAAGTCGCTTAGCGCGGGGTGCTGGAAACACCATATATTTT	CASRLARGAGNTIYF
TRBJ2-7	TRBV13	15	-	TRBD1	TGTGCCAGCAGCTTAAGGGGACAGGGTGCCTACGAGCAGTACTTC	CASSLRGQGAYEQYF
TRBJ2-5	TRBV7-9	14	-	-	TGTGCCAGCAGCCCTTCCCCAGGATGGGAGACCCAGTACTTC	CASSPSPGWETQYF
TRBJ1-1	TRBV6-5	12	-	-	TGTGCCAGCAGTTACACTGGGCAGGAAGCTTTCTTT	CASSYTGQEAFF
TRBJ2-1	TRBV9	14	-	-	TGTGCCAGCAGCGTAGGGGCAGAGTACAATGAGCAGTTCTTC	CASSVGAEYNEQFF
TRBJ2-5	TRBV28	13	-	-	TGTGCCAGCAGTTTATCGACGGGAGAGACCCAGTACTTC	CASSLSTGETQYF